This T cell receptor beta chain was obtained from a study of somatic mutations in cytotoxic T cells in rheumatoid arthritis. Study in general: After diagnosis, patient blood (under 32 ml EDTA) was drawn right away, before any treatment was given.

Sequenced by immunoSEQ multiplex PCR; TCRdb stores in-frame clones only, minus some. The sample has 910 or so clones; about 84% are singletons. On this clone: The antigen is undetermined.

General study points: The authors did not know the antigen targets of the expanded CD8+ clones. The modest underrepresentation of TRBV07 observed in rheumatoid arthritis patients was not subjected to multiple-comparison adjustment.

Trimming left V 5 bases short and J 4 bases short, with 23 bases between. Germline-derived CDR1 and CDR2 are LNHDA and SQIVND (reference sequence). The CDR3 has 17 amino acids. The sequenced sample consisted of CD8+ T cells sorted from blood. The sequence was obtained from a woman aged 55-70 years with rheumatoid arthritis. V is TRBV19 and J is TRBJ1-2; D ambiguous. The CDR3 spells CASSCIWANRKTYGYTF. The CDR3 coding sequence is TGTGCCAGTAGTTGTATATGGGCAAATCGAAAGACCTATGGCTACACCTTC.